This paragraph reports one TCR beta chain. V was shortened by 2 bases and J by 2 bases, with 10 bases between the two germline ends. This CDR3 region has 14 residues. The germline V gene encodes CDR1 SGHRS and CDR2 YFSETQ. TCRdb's table, derived via immunoSEQ multiplex PCR, lists solely in-frame clones and lacks some. The table has roughly 59,000 clones, around 85% seen once. This entry comes from a study of technical replicates of blood from a handful of donors. This receptor was taken from a human donor in good health. Some clones in this sample may be carry-over from other donors' samples. The sample was PBMCs. The genes are TRBV5-1 and TRBJ1-2; D is undetermined. CDR3 in DNA: TGCGCCAGCAGCTTTGGCGGAAGCAACTATGGCTACACCTTC. Its protein product is CASSFGGSNYGYTF.